A selection of T cell receptor beta chains follows, all from one sample in a study of regulatory T cells in long-lasting Graves disease. TCRdb processed the multiplex PCR reads anew with MiXCR; each CDR3 protein has one entry. The sample carries some 370,000 distinct CDR3 sequences, approximately 12% recorded once. The sample was also linked to a second study, of T cells in Graves' hyperthyroidism and ophthalmopathy.

This specimen was peripheral blood mononuclear cells (PBMCs), taken at new diagnosis, from a patient treated with antithyroid drugs. The receptors come from a woman under 30 with Graves disease. The CDR3 runs from the conserved cysteine through the conserved F or W. Fields, in order: J gene, D gene, V gene, clone size, CDR3 protein, CDR3 DNA. The D gene is left open where the match is weak. For some rows the clone size is stated as once, few or many, or as a class when expanded; others skip it.

>TRBJ2-2|TRBD2|TRBV20-1|-
CSAQTSGRAGELFF
TGCAGTGCCCAGACTAGCGGGAGGGCCGGGGAGCTGTTTTTT
>TRBJ1-4|-|TRBV3-1|many
CASALGTANEKLFF
TGTGCGAGCGCCCTCGGGACTGCTAATGAAAAACTGTTTTTT
>TRBJ1-5|-|TRBV10-3|-
CAINEENSNQPQHF
TGTGCCATCAATGAGGAAAATAGCAATCAGCCCCAGCATTTT
>TRBJ2-1|TRBD2|TRBV20-1|many
CSAAPVTSDSYNEQFF
TGCAGTGCTGCCCCCGTAACTAGCGACTCCTACAATGAGCAGTTCTTC
>TRBJ1-5|TRBD1|TRBV2|many
CAGKTGANQPQHF
TGTGCCGGGAAGACAGGGGCCAATCAGCCCCAGCATTTT
>TRBJ1-6|-|TRBV7-7|-
CASSLARSGSPLHF
TGTGCTAGCAGCTTAGCCAGGAGTGGCTCACCCCTCCACTTT
>TRBJ1-1|-|TRBV7-9|-
CASSLYSPGPGVGTEAFF
TGTGCCAGCAGCTTATATTCACCGGGGCCGGGGGTGGGCACTGAAGCTTTCTTT
>TRBJ1-6|-|TRBV6-2/TRBV6-3|few
CASRGGLYNSPLHF
TGTGCCAGCCGCGGGGGCCTCTATAATTCACCCCTCCACTTT
>TRBJ2-2|TRBD1|TRBV6-2/TRBV6-3|few
CASIKGQGNTGELFF
TGTGCCAGCATTAAGGGACAGGGAAACACCGGGGAGCTGTTTTTT
>TRBJ2-5|TRBD1|TRBV10-3|-
CATNRGTGGLETQYF
TGTGCCACCAATCGCGGGACAGGGGGATTGGAGACCCAGTACTTC
>TRBJ1-2|-|TRBV12-3/TRBV12-4|few
CASSLITRGNYGYTF
TGTGCCAGCAGTTTAATCACAAGGGGAAACTATGGCTACACCTTC
>TRBJ1-6|-|TRBV6-1|once
CASSHREGPLHF
TGTGCCAGCAGCCATCGGGAAGGTCCCCTCCACTTT
>TRBJ2-7|TRBD2|TRBV20-1|many
CSASTGGPLEEYF
TGCAGTGCGAGTACGGGGGGTCCCTTGGAGGAGTACTTC
>TRBJ1-6|-|TRBV2|-
CASSERGSKRNSPLHF
TGTGCCAGCAGTGAAAGGGGCAGTAAGAGGAATTCACCCCTCCACTTT
>TRBJ1-1|TRBD1|TRBV3-1|-
CASSRPTGANTEAFF
TGTGCCAGCAGCCGACCTACAGGGGCGAACACTGAAGCTTTCTTT
>TRBJ2-7|-|TRBV6-2/TRBV6-3|many
CASSYDRYEQYF
TGTGCCAGCAGTTACGACAGGTACGAGCAGTACTTC
>TRBJ2-7|-|TRBV5-1|-
CASSLEGNPYEQYF
TGCGCCAGCAGCTTGGAGGGGAACCCCTACGAGCAGTACTTC
>TRBJ1-1|-|TRBV12-3/TRBV12-4|many
CASSLDSGRNTEAFF
TGTGCCAGCAGCTTGGACTCCGGGAGGAACACTGAAGCTTTCTTT
>TRBJ1-1|-|TRBV19|many
CASSISGVGTEAFF
TGTGCCAGTAGTATTTCGGGGGTGGGGACTGAAGCTTTCTTT
>TRBJ1-5|-|TRBV12-3/TRBV12-4|many
CASSLAGQISTRQPQHF
TGTGCCAGCAGTTTAGCGGGGCAGATCAGTACCCGACAGCCCCAGCATTTT
>TRBJ1-5|-|TRBV28|many
CASSLGVSGGHQPQHF
TGTGCCAGCAGTTTAGGGGTCAGCGGGGGCCATCAGCCCCAGCATTTT
>TRBJ2-3|-|TRBV7-9|-
CASSLYLGGGPGADTQYF
TGTGCCAGCAGCTTATACCTAGGCGGGGGCCCCGGGGCAGATACGCAGTATTTT
>TRBJ2-5|-|TRBV6-5|many
CASSWGRQETQYF
TGTGCCAGCAGTTGGGGCCGCCAAGAGACCCAGTACTTC
>TRBJ2-6|-|TRBV28|many
CASSRRAGANVLTF
TGTGCCAGCAGTCGCAGGGCAGGGGCCAACGTCCTGACTTTC
>TRBJ2-3|-|TRBV7-9|-
CASNPGAGEPDTQYF
TGTGCCAGTAACCCCGGGGCAGGGGAGCCAGATACGCAGTATTTT
>TRBJ2-5|-|TRBV5-1|-
CASTPNYRGGETQYF
TGCGCCAGCACTCCCAATTACAGGGGAGGAGAGACCCAGTACTTC
>TRBJ2-3|TRBD2|TRBV2|many
CASTGGRGTDTQYF
TGTGCCAGCACGGGCGGGAGAGGGACAGATACGCAGTATTTT
>TRBJ1-2|-|TRBV30|many
CAWRPFRGQHLHGYTF
TGTGCCTGGAGGCCTTTTCGGGGTCAGCACCTACATGGCTACACCTTC
>TRBJ2-7|TRBD2|TRBV14|-
CASSRKREAHEQYF
TGTGCCAGCAGCCGGAAGCGGGAGGCCCACGAGCAGTACTTC
>TRBJ1-1|-|TRBV10-3|many
CATTPARNTEAFF
TGTGCCACCACTCCGGCGAGGAACACTGAAGCTTTCTTT
>TRBJ1-2|-|TRBV27|many
CASSQGPRALYGYTF
TGTGCCAGCAGCCAAGGACCGAGAGCCCTCTATGGCTACACCTTC
>TRBJ1-2|-|TRBV7-9|many
CASSLVTGPYGYTF
TGTGCCAGCAGCTTAGTAACGGGGCCCTATGGCTACACCTTC
>TRBJ2-5|TRBD2|TRBV28|few
CASSLSSSGGRVTETQYF
TGTGCCAGCAGTTTATCGTCTAGCGGGGGGAGGGTTACAGAGACCCAGTACTTC
>TRBJ2-1|-|TRBV20-1|many
CSAGDFPPEDEQFF
TGCAGTGCTGGCGACTTTCCTCCGGAGGATGAGCAGTTCTTC
>TRBJ2-1|-|TRBV7-9|few
CASSSLTGLVGNEQFF
TGTGCCAGCAGCTCGCTGACCGGGCTAGTAGGCAATGAGCAGTTCTTC
>TRBJ1-1|-|TRBV20-1|-
CSARDVAGTTEAFF
TGCAGTGCTAGAGATGTCGCAGGGACCACTGAAGCTTTCTTT
>TRBJ2-3|TRBD1|TRBV12-3/TRBV12-4|many
CASSPGTGVSGTDTQYF
TGTGCCAGCAGCCCCGGGACAGGGGTTAGTGGAACAGATACGCAGTATTTT
>TRBJ2-5|-|TRBV20-1|many
CSARGGAGGLETQYF
TGCAGTGCTAGAGGGGGGGCAGGGGGGCTTGAGACCCAGTACTTC
>TRBJ2-7|-|TRBV5-1|many
CASSFEGGEQYF
TGCGCCAGCAGCTTTGAAGGTGGCGAGCAGTACTTC
>TRBJ1-4|-|TRBV19|few
CASRSPGAGERKLFF
TGTGCCAGCCGCTCCCCAGGGGCAGGGGAGAGGAAACTGTTTTTT
>TRBJ1-2|-|TRBV28|many
CASSLSANYGYTF
TGTGCCAGCAGTTTATCGGCTAACTATGGCTACACCTTC